A selection of T cell receptor beta chains follows, all from one sample in a study of shared clonotypes between healthy human individuals. The protocol was immunoSEQ multiplex PCR, while the TCRdb copy is restricted to in-frame clones and leaves out a portion. The table records 2 million or so clones, 85% to 95% of them present only once. Source material: naive CD4+ T cells sorted from blood. The receptors stem from a young man in good health. Each CDR3 is given with its conserved first and last residue. A D gene is named only where the DNA matches it firmly. Clone size is given for some rows only: seen once, a few or many times, or a class if the clone is expanded.

cdr3_nt: TGTGCCAGCTCACCAAAACTAGCGGGGGCCTTCTACAATGAGCAGTTCTTC
cdr3_aa: CASSPKLAGAFYNEQFF
v_call: TRBV18
d_call: TRBD2
clone_size: -
cdr3_length: 17
j_call: TRBJ2-1

cdr3_nt: TGTGCCAGCAGTGAGGCGGGAGCCCGCTACAATGAGCAGTTCTTC
cdr3_aa: CASSEAGARYNEQFF
v_call: TRBV25-1
d_call: TRBD2
clone_size: -
cdr3_length: 15
j_call: TRBJ2-1

cdr3_nt: TGTGCCAGCAGAAGGGGACAGGGTACAGATACGCAGTATTTT
cdr3_aa: CASRRGQGTDTQYF
v_call: TRBV6-1
d_call: TRBD1
clone_size: -
cdr3_length: 14
j_call: TRBJ2-3

cdr3_nt: TGTGCCAGCAGACCGCCTGACCGCTACGAGCAGTACTTC
cdr3_aa: CASRPPDRYEQYF
v_call: TRBV6-5
d_call: -
clone_size: -
cdr3_length: 13
j_call: TRBJ2-7

cdr3_nt: TGTGCCAGCTCACCACAGCCGATAAATCAGCCCCAGCATTTT
cdr3_aa: CASSPQPINQPQHF
v_call: TRBV18
d_call: -
clone_size: -
cdr3_length: 14
j_call: TRBJ1-5

cdr3_nt: TGTGCTAGTGGTTCTAACTACCGGGACAGGGGGACCTACGAGCAGTACTTC
cdr3_aa: CASGSNYRDRGTYEQYF
v_call: TRBV12-5
d_call: TRBD1
clone_size: -
cdr3_length: 17
j_call: TRBJ2-7

cdr3_nt: TGTGCTAGCAGTCTAGAGTGGGACAGGGTGAATCAGCCCCAGCATTTT
cdr3_aa: CASSLEWDRVNQPQHF
v_call: TRBV7-7
d_call: TRBD1
clone_size: -
cdr3_length: 16
j_call: TRBJ1-5

cdr3_nt: TGTGCCTGGGAACAGTCTGGAAACACCATATATTTT
cdr3_aa: CAWEQSGNTIYF
v_call: TRBV30
d_call: -
clone_size: -
cdr3_length: 12
j_call: TRBJ1-3

cdr3_nt: TGTGCCAGCAGCCTTAGCGGGAGGGCTACCGGGGAGCTGTTTTTT
cdr3_aa: CASSLSGRATGELFF
v_call: TRBV7-2
d_call: TRBD2
clone_size: -
cdr3_length: 15
j_call: TRBJ2-2

cdr3_nt: TGCGCCAGCAGCCTCCAGGGGGCGGCGAACACTGAAGCTTTCTTT
cdr3_aa: CASSLQGAANTEAFF
v_call: TRBV5-1
d_call: TRBD1
clone_size: -
cdr3_length: 15
j_call: TRBJ1-1

cdr3_nt: TGTGCCAGCCAGACTAAATACAGGGGCGGGGAGCTGTTTTTT
cdr3_aa: CASQTKYRGGELFF
v_call: TRBV27
d_call: TRBD1
clone_size: -
cdr3_length: 14
j_call: TRBJ2-2

cdr3_nt: TGTGCCAGCAAGCGGGGGCATACCACAGATACGCAGTATTTT
cdr3_aa: CASKRGHTTDTQYF
v_call: TRBV9
d_call: TRBD2
clone_size: -
cdr3_length: 14
j_call: TRBJ2-3

cdr3_nt: TGTGCCTGGAGGGTGATGGGGGAGCGCTCCTACGAGCAGTACTTC
cdr3_aa: CAWRVMGERSYEQYF
v_call: TRBV30
d_call: -
clone_size: -
cdr3_length: 15
j_call: TRBJ2-7

cdr3_nt: TGTGCCAGCAACCTTCGGGGGGGAAACACCATATATTTT
cdr3_aa: CASNLRGGNTIYF
v_call: TRBV7-2
d_call: -
clone_size: -
cdr3_length: 13
j_call: TRBJ1-3

cdr3_nt: TGCGCCAGCAGCTTGGACAGCCTTAATCAGCCCCAGCATTTT
cdr3_aa: CASSLDSLNQPQHF
v_call: TRBV5-1
d_call: -
clone_size: -
cdr3_length: 14
j_call: TRBJ1-5

cdr3_nt: TGCGCCAGCAGCCAAGCAGGGTACACTGAAGCTTTCTTT
cdr3_aa: CASSQAGYTEAFF
v_call: TRBV4-1
d_call: -
clone_size: -
cdr3_length: 13
j_call: TRBJ1-1

cdr3_nt: TGCGCCAGCAGCTCGACCCCTACAGGGAGCTCCTACAATGAGCAGTTCTTC
cdr3_aa: CASSSTPTGSSYNEQFF
v_call: TRBV5-1
d_call: -
clone_size: -
cdr3_length: 17
j_call: TRBJ2-1

cdr3_nt: TGTGCCAGCAGCGTATTCCCCGGACAGGGTGACGAAGCTTTCTTT
cdr3_aa: CASSVFPGQGDEAFF
v_call: TRBV9
d_call: TRBD1
clone_size: once
cdr3_length: 15
j_call: TRBJ1-1

cdr3_nt: TGCGCCAGCAGCCTTGGTACTGGACAAGAGACCCAGTACTTC
cdr3_aa: CASSLGTGQETQYF
v_call: TRBV5-1
d_call: -
clone_size: -
cdr3_length: 14
j_call: TRBJ2-5

cdr3_nt: TGTGCCAGCAGTGAAGCCTGGGCAGCACCATCGGGGGATACGCAGTATTTT
cdr3_aa: CASSEAWAAPSGDTQYF
v_call: TRBV6-1
d_call: -
clone_size: -
cdr3_length: 17
j_call: TRBJ2-3

cdr3_nt: TGTGCCAGCAGCCGGACTCGGCAGTTCTTC
cdr3_aa: CASSRTRQFF
v_call: TRBV28
d_call: -
clone_size: -
cdr3_length: 10
j_call: TRBJ2-1

cdr3_nt: TGCGCCAGCAGCTTGCTAGCGGGAGTAAACAATGAGCAGTTCTTC
cdr3_aa: CASSLLAGVNNEQFF
v_call: TRBV5-1
d_call: TRBD2
clone_size: -
cdr3_length: 15
j_call: TRBJ2-1

cdr3_nt: TGTGCCATCAGTGAATTAACGGTCCCTGAAGCTTTCTTT
cdr3_aa: CAISELTVPEAFF
v_call: TRBV10-3
d_call: -
clone_size: -
cdr3_length: 13
j_call: TRBJ1-1

cdr3_nt: TGTGCCAGCAGTTACGGGGGGCTCACTGAAGCTTTCTTT
cdr3_aa: CASSYGGLTEAFF
v_call: TRBV6-6
d_call: -
clone_size: -
cdr3_length: 13
j_call: TRBJ1-1

cdr3_nt: TGTGCCAGCAGCCGAACCCTCTTAGAGGGCGCTCAGCCCCAGCATTTT
cdr3_aa: CASSRTLLEGAQPQHF
v_call: TRBV28
d_call: -
clone_size: -
cdr3_length: 16
j_call: TRBJ1-5

cdr3_nt: TGTGCCAGCAGCTTAGGGGGACTCCGGGGCACCGGGGAGCTGTTTTTT
cdr3_aa: CASSLGGLRGTGELFF
v_call: TRBV7-2
d_call: -
clone_size: -
cdr3_length: 16
j_call: TRBJ2-2

cdr3_nt: TGCGCCAGCAGCCAATCCCCTACAGGGAATCAGCCCCAGCATTTT
cdr3_aa: CASSQSPTGNQPQHF
v_call: TRBV4-1
d_call: -
clone_size: -
cdr3_length: 15
j_call: TRBJ1-5

cdr3_nt: TGTGCCAGCAGCTTAATCTTGGGAGCCCCCACAGATACGCAGTATTTT
cdr3_aa: CASSLILGAPTDTQYF
v_call: TRBV11-2
d_call: -
clone_size: once
cdr3_length: 16
j_call: TRBJ2-3

cdr3_nt: TGTGCCAGCAGCGCCCTAGGCGCGGGAGGAGAGACCCAGTACTTC
cdr3_aa: CASSALGAGGETQYF
v_call: TRBV5-6
d_call: TRBD2
clone_size: -
cdr3_length: 15
j_call: TRBJ2-5

cdr3_nt: TGTGCCAGCAGCCAGTCAGCTGGCGGGAGCTCTGAGACCCAGTACTTC
cdr3_aa: CASSQSAGGSSETQYF
v_call: TRBV4-2
d_call: TRBD2
clone_size: -
cdr3_length: 16
j_call: TRBJ2-5

cdr3_nt: TGTGCCAGCAGTGAAGGTGGACTCCCCGCCTACGAGCAGTACTTC
cdr3_aa: CASSEGGLPAYEQYF
v_call: TRBV2
d_call: -
clone_size: -
cdr3_length: 15
j_call: TRBJ2-7

cdr3_nt: TGTGCTAGCAGCTTAGTTGGGGGAGTCGGTCAAGAGACCCAGTACTTC
cdr3_aa: CASSLVGGVGQETQYF
v_call: TRBV7-7
d_call: -
clone_size: -
cdr3_length: 16
j_call: TRBJ2-5

cdr3_nt: TGCAGCGTTGAGGGGACAGGGGTTCCTGAAGCTTTCTTT
cdr3_aa: CSVEGTGVPEAFF
v_call: TRBV29-1
d_call: TRBD1
clone_size: -
cdr3_length: 13
j_call: TRBJ1-1

cdr3_nt: TGTGCCAGTAGTATAACCAATGACATTCAGTACTTC
cdr3_aa: CASSITNDIQYF
v_call: TRBV19
d_call: -
clone_size: -
cdr3_length: 12
j_call: TRBJ2-4

cdr3_nt: TGTGCCAGCTCACCACCGGGCAGCCCTAACTATGGCTACACCTTC
cdr3_aa: CASSPPGSPNYGYTF
v_call: TRBV18
d_call: -
clone_size: -
cdr3_length: 15
j_call: TRBJ1-2

cdr3_nt: TGTGCCAGCAGCCAAGGGAGGGAGTACACCGGGAACACTGAAGCTTTCTTT
cdr3_aa: CASSQGREYTGNTEAFF
v_call: TRBV14
d_call: -
clone_size: -
cdr3_length: 17
j_call: TRBJ1-1

cdr3_nt: TGTGCCAGCAGCCGGAAGGGTGATCAGCCCCAGCATTTT
cdr3_aa: CASSRKGDQPQHF
v_call: TRBV11-2
d_call: -
clone_size: -
cdr3_length: 13
j_call: TRBJ1-5

cdr3_nt: TGTGCCAGCAGTGAAACAGGGCCCTACGAGCAGTACTTC
cdr3_aa: CASSETGPYEQYF
v_call: TRBV6-1
d_call: -
clone_size: few
cdr3_length: 13
j_call: TRBJ2-7

cdr3_nt: TGCGCCAGCAGCCAGAAACAGGGGGCGAACTCCTACGAGCAGTACTTC
cdr3_aa: CASSQKQGANSYEQYF
v_call: TRBV5-1
d_call: TRBD1
clone_size: -
cdr3_length: 16
j_call: TRBJ2-7

cdr3_nt: TGTGCCATCAGTGATAGTGCGGCTAATGAAAAACTGTTTTTT
cdr3_aa: CAISDSAANEKLFF
v_call: TRBV10-3
d_call: -
clone_size: once
cdr3_length: 14
j_call: TRBJ1-4

cdr3_nt: TGTGCCAGCAGCTTAAATAGCGGATTATACAATGAGCAGTTCTTC
cdr3_aa: CASSLNSGLYNEQFF
v_call: TRBV7-9
d_call: -
clone_size: -
cdr3_length: 15
j_call: TRBJ2-1

cdr3_nt: TGTGCCTGGAGAGGACAGGGTCTTAATCAGCCCCAGCATTTT
cdr3_aa: CAWRGQGLNQPQHF
v_call: TRBV30
d_call: TRBD1
clone_size: -
cdr3_length: 14
j_call: TRBJ1-5

cdr3_nt: TGTGCCAGCAGCACCGGACCGACCTATGGCTACACCTTC
cdr3_aa: CASSTGPTYGYTF
v_call: TRBV9
d_call: -
clone_size: -
cdr3_length: 13
j_call: TRBJ1-2

cdr3_nt: TGTGCCAGCAGCTTGGCTGGGGAACTGGGAAACACCATATATTTT
cdr3_aa: CASSLAGELGNTIYF
v_call: TRBV5-4
d_call: -
clone_size: -
cdr3_length: 15
j_call: TRBJ1-3

cdr3_nt: TGTGCCAGCTCACAGGGACAGGCCGTCCTGGGGCCCCAGCATTTT
cdr3_aa: CASSQGQAVLGPQHF
v_call: TRBV18
d_call: TRBD1
clone_size: -
cdr3_length: 15
j_call: TRBJ1-5

cdr3_nt: TGTGCCAGCAGTGCGGACAGGGGGACATACTACGAGCAGTACTTC
cdr3_aa: CASSADRGTYYEQYF
v_call: TRBV7-8
d_call: TRBD1
clone_size: -
cdr3_length: 15
j_call: TRBJ2-7

cdr3_nt: TGTGCCAGCAGTTTGGTAATGACAGGCCCTACCGGGGAGCTGTTTTTT
cdr3_aa: CASSLVMTGPTGELFF
v_call: TRBV6-5
d_call: -
clone_size: -
cdr3_length: 16
j_call: TRBJ2-2

cdr3_nt: TGTGCCATACAGGGAGGGACCGGCTACACCTTC
cdr3_aa: CAIQGGTGYTF
v_call: TRBV19
d_call: -
clone_size: -
cdr3_length: 11
j_call: TRBJ1-2

cdr3_nt: TGTGCCTCGGCCCTCCGGAGGTATGGCTACACCTTC
cdr3_aa: CASALRRYGYTF
v_call: TRBV30
d_call: -
clone_size: -
cdr3_length: 12
j_call: TRBJ1-2

cdr3_nt: TGTGCCATCACCGAAGGGGGGGACACCGGGGAGCTGTTTTTT
cdr3_aa: CAITEGGDTGELFF
v_call: TRBV10-3
d_call: -
clone_size: -
cdr3_length: 14
j_call: TRBJ2-2

cdr3_nt: TGTGCCATCAGTGAATTGACTAGCACTAGCTCCTACAATGAGCAGTTCTTC
cdr3_aa: CAISELTSTSSYNEQFF
v_call: TRBV10-3
d_call: TRBD2
clone_size: -
cdr3_length: 17
j_call: TRBJ2-1

cdr3_nt: TGTGCCTGGAGACCCACCGGGACAGGGGCTCACGAGCAGTACTTC
cdr3_aa: CAWRPTGTGAHEQYF
v_call: TRBV30
d_call: TRBD1
clone_size: -
cdr3_length: 15
j_call: TRBJ2-7

cdr3_nt: TGTGCCAGTAGTATAAGCCGGCAAGAGACCCAGTACTTC
cdr3_aa: CASSISRQETQYF
v_call: TRBV19
d_call: -
clone_size: -
cdr3_length: 13
j_call: TRBJ2-5

cdr3_nt: TGTGCCAGTAGTTTTTTGTCGGGCAGGGGACCCACCGGGGAGCTGTTTTTT
cdr3_aa: CASSFLSGRGPTGELFF
v_call: TRBV19
d_call: -
clone_size: -
cdr3_length: 17
j_call: TRBJ2-2

cdr3_nt: TGTGCCAGCAGGCCGGCAGGGGCCTACGAGCAGTACTTC
cdr3_aa: CASRPAGAYEQYF
v_call: TRBV2
d_call: -
clone_size: -
cdr3_length: 13
j_call: TRBJ2-7

cdr3_nt: TGCGCCAGCAGCTTAAATCAAGCGGGGCTAGGCACAGATACGCAGTATTTT
cdr3_aa: CASSLNQAGLGTDTQYF
v_call: TRBV5-1
d_call: TRBD2
clone_size: once
cdr3_length: 17
j_call: TRBJ2-3

cdr3_nt: TGTGCCAGCGGGGCAGGGCCCTACGAGCAGTACTTC
cdr3_aa: CASGAGPYEQYF
v_call: TRBV28
d_call: -
clone_size: -
cdr3_length: 12
j_call: TRBJ2-7

cdr3_nt: TGCAGTGCATCTGGGTATGAGCAGTTCTTC
cdr3_aa: CSASGYEQFF
v_call: TRBV20-1
d_call: -
clone_size: -
cdr3_length: 10
j_call: TRBJ2-1

cdr3_nt: TGTGCCAGCAGCTTTAGGGCACGGGGAACAGACGAGCAGTACTTC
cdr3_aa: CASSFRARGTDEQYF
v_call: TRBV7-2
d_call: -
clone_size: -
cdr3_length: 15
j_call: TRBJ2-7

cdr3_nt: TGTGCCAGCAGCTCCGATGGGGGGCCAGGGGCGAGCTCCTACGAGCAGTACTTC
cdr3_aa: CASSSDGGPGASSYEQYF
v_call: TRBV5-6
d_call: -
clone_size: -
cdr3_length: 18
j_call: TRBJ2-7